This passage covers 27 T cell receptor beta chains from one sample sequenced in a study of T cell responses to AZD1222 COVID-19 vaccine. Here immunoSEQ multiplex PCR was the method, and the copy in TCRdb shows in-frame clones only, minus some. Seen here are about 93,000 clones, just under 90% observed once, and the top ten hold roughly 2.8%. The material was peripheral blood, obtained on day 0 of MenACWY control vaccination. The receptors were sampled from an adult in good health.

The chain links TRBV5-1 to TRBJ2-1; 7 bases agree with TRBD1. The CDR3 loop spans 16 amino acids. The germline CDR1 and CDR2 sequences are SGHRS and YFSETQ. The V segment lost 5 bases and the J segment 0 bases; nucleotides outside the gene matches: 8. The CDR3: CASRFGQASSYNEQFF. The CDR3 bases are TGCGCCAGCAGATTTGGACAGGCAAGCTCCTACAATGAGCAGTTCTTC.

The chain combines TRBV9 with TRBJ1-3; D gene uncertain. V gave up 6 bases and J gave up 2 bases, with 12 bases separating them. Germline CDR1 SGDLS, CDR2 YYNGEE. This CDR3 has 14 amino acids. CDR3 coding DNA: TGTGCCAGCAAACAAACTGATACTGGAAACACCATATATTTT. Protein product: CASKQTDTGNTIYF.

The genes are TRBV6-1 and TRBJ1-2; D is perhaps TRBD1 (5 bases). V dropped 2 bases and J dropped 8 bases, with 9 bases sitting between them. The CDR3 sequence is 12 residues long. Germline-derived CDR1 and CDR2 are MNHNS and SASEGT. In nucleotides, the CDR3 is TGTGCCAGCAGTGAAACGGGGACCGGCTACACCTTC. Translated: CASSETGTGYTF.

V usage is TRBV2 and J usage is TRBJ1-5; D remains ambiguous. This CDR3 has 14 residues. The V end lost 5 bases, the J end lost 4 bases, and 12 bases lay between the germline ends. Per the germline V gene, CDR1 is SNHLY and CDR2 is FYNNEI. The CDR3 DNA sequence: TGTGCCAGCAGTTCGAATACAAATAATCAGCCCCAGCATTTT. Translated, it gives CASSSNTNNQPQHF.

This clone was counted once. This chain connects TRBV6-5 to TRBJ1-4; the D is unclear. CDR3 size: 13 residues. V shed 7 bases and J shed 4 bases, with 10 bases lying between them. Germline lookup yields CDR1 MNHEY and CDR2 SVGAGI. The CDR3 here is CASKRLGNEKLFF. The DNA of the CDR3 is TGTGCCAGCAAGCGGTTAGGTAATGAAAAACTGTTTTTT.

V usage is TRBV18 and J usage is TRBJ2-5; 10 bases are a match to TRBD2. J was trimmed by 4 bases and V by 6 bases; bases with no gene match: 8. There are 15 residues in the CDR3. Germline V gene lookup returns CDR1 KGHSH and CDR2 LQKENI. CDR3 coding DNA: TGTGCCAGCTCCCCCGGACTAGCGGCTGGAGAGACCCAGTACTTC. Encoded protein: CASSPGLAAGETQYF.

V gene TRBV11-2 combines with J gene TRBJ1-2, with D unclear. Looked up from germline, CDR1 is SGHAT and CDR2 is FQNNGV. Between the trimmed V and J ends, which lost 3 bases and 5 bases, there was a span of 16 bases. The CDR3 loop spans 15 amino acids. CDR3 in DNA: TGTGCCAGCAGCTTGTCACCCCGGGGAACGTATGGCTACACCTTC. Protein sequence: CASSLSPRGTYGYTF. Together with reference TRBV11-2 and TRBJ1-2, the CDR3 gives the full variable domain: EAGVAQSPRYKIIEKRQSVAFWCNPISGHATLYWYQQILGQGPKLLIQFQNNGVVDDSQLPKDRFSAERLKGVDSTLKIQPAKLEDSAVYLCASSLSPRGTYGYTFGSGTRLTVV.

The rearrangement uses TRBV27 and TRBJ1-2, with unresolved D. CDR1 and CDR2 from the germline V gene are MNHEY and SMNVEV (reference sequence). The CDR3 has 14 residues. Deletions cut 0 bases from V and 3 bases from J, with 8 bases between. This chain's CDR3 is CASSLSGGYYGYTF. The CDR3, as DNA: TGTGCCAGCAGTTTATCGGGAGGGTACTATGGCTACACCTTC.

This chain links TRBV28 with TRBJ2-7, with D perhaps TRBD1 (6 bases). In germline, CDR1 is MDHEN, CDR2 SYDVKM. The CDR3 has 14 amino acids. Trimming removed 5 bases from V and 0 bases from J, with 11 bases in between. This CDR3 reads CASSPGTHSYEQYF. The CDR3 region has the DNA TGTGCCAGCAGTCCCGGGACACACTCCTACGAGCAGTACTTC. The full variable domain, its missing parts supplied by reference TRBV28 and TRBJ2-7, is DVKVTQSSRYLVKRTGEKVFLECVQDMDHENMFWYRQDPGLGLRLIYFSYDVKMKEKGDIPEGYSVSREKKERFSLILESASTNQTSMYLCASSPGTHSYEQYFGPGTRLTVT.

The chain couples TRBV2 to TRBJ1-2; D may be TRBD1 (6 bases). The ends were cut back, 5 bases at V and 7 bases at J, with 14 bases in the middle. The CDR3 loop spans 13 amino acids. Germline V gene sequence: CDR1 SNHLY, CDR2 FYNNEI. As DNA, the CDR3 is TGTGCCAGCAGTCCGGGGGGGCAGGGTGGCTACACCTTC. Protein: CASSPGGQGGYTF.

The chain joins TRBV7-2 to TRBJ1-1; D call uncertain. CDR3 length: 14 residues. V lost 5 bases and J lost 8, with 18 bases in between. The germline CDR1 and CDR2 sequences are SGHTA and FQGNSA. The CDR3 sequence: CASSAQSGRKEAFF. The CDR3 DNA is TGTGCCAGCAGCGCACAAAGTGGACGGAAGGAAGCTTTCTTT.

The chain links TRBV5-3 to TRBJ1-3; tentative D call: TRBD1 (6 bases). TRBV5-3 is identified as an open reading frame with a role that is uncertain. The CDR3 runs 15 residues. Trimming stripped 4 bases from V and 4 bases from J, with 15 bases between. The CDR3 sequence is CARSPGERIGNTIYF. The CDR3 DNA follows: TGTGCCAGAAGCCCAGGGGAAAGAATAGGAAACACCATATATTTT.

The gene calls are TRBV13 and TRBJ2-5, with D possibly being TRBD2 (6 bases). Between the trimmed V and J ends, which lost 5 bases and 5 bases, there was a span of 18 bases. Germline V lookup: CDR1 PRHDT, CDR2 FYEKMQ (reference sequence). The CDR3 totals 15 residues. The CDR3 sequence: CASSPARDLVETQYF. DNA of the CDR3: TGTGCCAGCAGCCCCGCGCGGGACCTGGTGGAGACCCAGTACTTC.

This clone was found once. The chain joins TRBV5-4 to TRBJ1-3; TRBD1 matches 7 bases. Trimming removed 2 bases from V and 4 bases from J; junction bases left unmatched: 3. Germline values: CDR1 SGHNT, CDR2 YYREEE (reference sequence). This CDR3 comprises 14 residues. CDR3 sequence reads: CASSFDRVGNTIYF. The DNA of the CDR3 is TGTGCCAGCAGCTTCGACAGGGTAGGAAACACCATATATTTT.

The chain combines TRBV19 with TRBJ2-7; 8 nucleotides match TRBD1. Trimming cost V 4 bases and J 4 bases; bases outside gene matches: 9. Germline assignment: CDR1 LNHDA and CDR2 SQIVND (reference sequence). This CDR3 contains 15 residues. The DNA of the CDR3 is TGTGCCAGTAGTAACCCCCAGGGGGCCGGTTACGAGCAGTACTTC. Translation: CASSNPQGAGYEQYF. The full variable domain, in which reference TRBV19 and TRBJ2-7 provide the parts outside the CDR3, is DGGITQSPKYLFRKEGQNVTLSCEQNLNHDAMYWYRQDPGQGLRLIYYSQIVNDFQKGDIAEGYSVSREKKESFPLTVTSAQKNPTAFYLCASSNPQGAGYEQYFGPGTRLTVT.

The chain couples TRBV5-4 to TRBJ1-2, with 9 bases identical to TRBD1. V was clipped by 6 bases and J by 7 bases; unmatched bases: 13. This CDR3 has 15 residues. From germline, CDR1 is SGHNT and CDR2 YYREEE (reference sequence). Written as DNA, the CDR3 is TGTGCCAGCACCAAGGACAGGGGATGGTGGGTTGGCTACACCTTC. Translation: CASTKDRGWWVGYTF.

The chain is built from TRBV9 and TRBJ1-6, with D tentatively TRBD1 (5 bases). The V gene's germline CDR1 is SGDLS and CDR2 YYNGEE. Trimming shortened V by 7 bases and J by 10 bases, and 15 bases separated the two germline ends. The CDR3 runs 13 residues. The CDR3 coding sequence is TGTGCCAGCGCATTAGGGGTTCGGTCACCCCTCCACTTT. It codes for CASALGVRSPLHF.

The chain carries TRBV5-6 and TRBJ2-7; 12 nucleotides agree with TRBD1. The germline V gene has CDR1 SGHDT and CDR2 YYEEEE. V shed 1 base and J 6 bases; nucleotides not matched to a gene: 5. The CDR3 runs 15 residues. CDR3 sequence: CASSLWGTGGSEQYF. The CDR3 bases are TGTGCCAGCAGCTTGTGGGGGACAGGGGGCTCCGAGCAGTACTTC.

The chain recombines TRBV5-1 with TRBJ1-1, with D possibly being TRBD1 (6 bases). This CDR3 has 12 residues. Trimming left V 0 bases short and J 7 bases short, with 7 bases between. The germline V gene has CDR1 SGHRS and CDR2 YFSETQ. CDR3 amino acids: CASSLDRVEAFF. Written as DNA, the CDR3 is TGCGCCAGCAGCTTGGACAGGGTTGAAGCTTTCTTT. Supplemented by reference TRBV5-1 and TRBJ1-1, the full variable domain reads KAGVTQTPRYLIKTRGQQVTLSCSPISGHRSVSWYQQTPGQGLQFLFEYFSETQRNKGNFPGRFSGRQFSNSRSEMNVSTLELGDSALYLCASSLDRVEAFFGQGTRLTVV.

The genes are TRBV7-2 and TRBJ2-3, with D possibly matching TRBD2 (7 bases). The CDR3 is made up of 17 amino acids. The V end was cut by 5 bases, the J end by 1 base, with 19 bases between. Germline-derived CDR1 and CDR2 are SGHTA and FQGNSA. Here the CDR3 reads CASSALGGALGTDTQYF. Written as DNA, the CDR3 is TGTGCCAGCAGCGCTTTGGGGGGGGCGCTCGGCACAGATACGCAGTATTTT.

In this sample, this clone turned up once. The chain has TRBV9 and TRBJ1-6; 8 nucleotides align to TRBD1. The CDR3 has 16 residues. Germline CDR1 and CDR2: SGDLS and YYNGEE. The V segment lost 4 bases and the J segment 6 bases; nucleotides outside the gene matches: 9. Here the CDR3 DNA reads TGTGCCAGCAGCCCACGCGCAGGGGGCGGTAATTCACCCCTCCACTTT. This gives the protein CASSPRAGGGNSPLHF. Full variable domain (rest looked up from reference TRBV9 and TRBJ1-6): DSGVTQTPKHLITATGQRVTLRCSPRSGDLSVYWYQQSLDQGLQFLIQYYNGEERAKGNILERFSAQQFPDLHSELNLSSLELGDSALYFCASSPRAGGGNSPLHFGNGTRLTVT.

This sequence joins TRBV6-6 and TRBJ1-3, with D perhaps TRBD1 (5 bases). This CDR3 has 15 residues. Germline V gene sequence: CDR1 MNHNY, CDR2 SVGAGI (reference sequence). V lost 2 bases and J lost 0, with 8 bases in between. CDR3 region: CASSYGQTSGNTIYF. DNA of the CDR3: TGTGCCAGCAGTTACGGACAAACCTCTGGAAACACCATATATTTT.

The gene calls are TRBV20-1 and TRBJ1-5, with 12 bases lining up with TRBD1. Germline trimming cut 3 bases from V and 0 bases from J; bases unmatched to any gene: 9. Germline V gives CDR1 DFQATT, CDR2 SNEGSKA (reference sequence). The CDR3 is 18 amino acids. CDR3 coding DNA: TGCAGTGCTAGTCTTCCGGGACAGGGGGCGAGTAGCAATCAGCCCCAGCATTTT. Its protein product is CSASLPGQGASSNQPQHF.

The CDR3 here is CASRGRSNQPQHF. Here the CDR3 DNA reads TGTGCCAGTAGGGGCAGAAGCAATCAGCCCCAGCATTTT. The genes are TRBV12-3 or TRBV12-4 and TRBJ1-5; possible D gene TRBD1, 5 bases. The CDR3 extends over 13 amino acids. V was clipped by 9 bases and J by 1 base, with 10 bases between them.

Turning to this clone: A single base separates this from a much larger clone, so it may be a read error. V usage is TRBV5-4 and J usage is TRBJ2-2; possible D gene TRBD2, 5 bases. This CDR3 has 14 amino acids. V was trimmed by 3 bases and J by 1 base, leaving 7 bases between them. The V gene's germline CDR1 is SGHNT and CDR2 YYREEE (reference sequence). The CDR3 here is CASSSDWNTGELFF. CDR3 bases: TGTGCCAGCAGCTCGGACTGGAACACCGGGGAGCTGTTTTTT. Together with reference TRBV5-4 and TRBJ2-2, the CDR3 gives the full variable domain: ETGVTQSPTHLIKTRGQQVTLRCSSQSGHNTVSWYQQALGQGPQFIFQYYREEENGRGNFPPRFSGLQFPNYSSELNVNALELDDSALYLCASSSDWNTGELFFGEGSRLTVL.

The chain uses TRBV7-2 and TRBJ1-5; TRBD1 is a possible D gene (5 bases). Germline assignment: CDR1 SGHTA and CDR2 FQGNSA. This CDR3 spans 14 amino acids. V was clipped by 2 bases and J by 7 bases, with 12 bases between them. This CDR3 reads CASSLQGAGQPQHF. The CDR3 nucleotides read TGTGCCAGCAGCTTACAGGGAGCAGGGCAGCCCCAGCATTTT. Based on the CDR3 plus reference TRBV7-2 and TRBJ1-5, the full variable domain is GAGVSQSPSNKVTEKGKDVELRCDPISGHTALYWYRQSLGQGLEFLIYFQGNSAPDKSGLPSDRFSAERTGGSVSTLTIQRTQQEDSAVYLCASSLQGAGQPQHFGDGTRLSIL.

V usage is TRBV4-3 and J usage is TRBJ2-1; D call uncertain. The V end lost 0 bases, the J end lost 3 bases, and 12 bases lay between the germline ends. Per the germline V gene, CDR1 is LGHNA and CDR2 is YSLEER. The CDR3 is 16 amino acids. The CDR3 coding sequence is TGCGCCAGCAGCCAAGATAGCTGGTCAGACTACAATGAGCAGTTCTTC. It is translated as CASSQDSWSDYNEQFF.